Each of the 11 T cell receptor beta chains below was sequenced from the same sample in a study of CXCR3-negative and CXCR3-positive naive CD8 T cells. Study-level points and caveats: Comparison of naive cells showed more hydrophobic TRB CDR3s in CXCR3-positive than in CXCR3-negative naive cells.

It was by 5' RACE with UMI labels that the TRB cDNA libraries were prepared. TCRdb re-called the 5' RACE reads; every CDR3 protein appears as one record, without DNA. Its listing shows 100,000 to 150,000 distinct CDR3 sequences. These TCRs' antigens remain unknown. Sequenced input: naive CXCR3+ CD8+ T cells from blood. This sample's subset: CD45RO-CCR7+CD27+CD95- naive CD8+ T cells expressing CXCR3 (TNR3+). The source is a human donor in good health. Some clones in this sample may be carry-over from other donors' samples.

V usage is TRBV6-2 or TRBV6-3 and J usage is TRBJ2-7. Germline CDR1 reads MNHEY; CDR2 reads SVGEGT. The CDR3 consists of 13 residues. CDR3 residues: CASSYNQGSEQYF.

J is TRBJ2-1 and V is TRBV6-2 or TRBV6-3. Germline CDR1 reads MNHEY; CDR2 reads SVGEGT. The CDR3 is 12 amino acids. The CDR3 is CASGETEYEQFF.

The rearrangement joins TRBV6-2 or TRBV6-3 to TRBJ1-6; the D call of TRBD1 rests on TCRdb alone, since no DNA is present to check it. CDR1 and CDR2 (germline): MNHEY, SVGEGT. This CDR3 is 14 amino acids long. The CDR3 is CASSTGKFNSPLHF.

CDR3 loop: CASSQDRDNSYEQYF. The V call is TRBV4-3, the J call TRBJ2-7; TCRdb's assignment of TRBD1 cannot be checked, as there is no DNA. The CDR3 has 15 residues. In germline, CDR1 is LGHNA, CDR2 YSLEER.

This sequence joins TRBV7-3 and TRBJ2-3; lacking DNA, the TRBD1 call made by TCRdb goes unchecked. Germline V gene data show CDR1 as SGHTA and CDR2 as FQGTGA. The CDR3 runs to 14 residues. The CDR3 spells CASSSLGGTDTQYF.

The chain is built from TRBV3-1 and TRBJ1-3; TCRdb names TRBD1, which stays unverified in the absence of DNA. The CDR3 spans 15 residues. Germline loops: CDR1 LGHDT, CDR2 YNNKEL (reference sequence). CDR3 region: CASSPEPQGSNTIYF.

V is TRBV29-1 and J is TRBJ2-3; the D gene TCRdb calls, TRBD1, cannot be checked with no DNA. The germline V gene has CDR1 SQVTM and CDR2 ANQGSEA. The CDR3 is made up of 15 amino acids. This chain's CDR3 is CSVVGGGASTDTQYF.

The chain employs TRBV20-1 and TRBJ2-1; TCRdb's D call of TRBD2 is untestable without DNA. The CDR3 totals 13 residues. Germline assignment: CDR1 DFQATT and CDR2 SNEGSKA (reference sequence). The CDR3 here is CSGRGVGYNEQFF.

The chain uses TRBV11-2 and TRBJ1-2; TCRdb's D gene call, TRBD1, goes unchecked for lack of DNA. Germline CDR1 SGHAT, CDR2 FQNNGV. The CDR3 covers 15 residues. CDR3 sequence reads: CASSLAGTGNYGYTF.

The chain recombines TRBV7-3 with TRBJ2-1; TCRdb's D gene call, TRBD2, goes unchecked for lack of DNA. The length of the CDR3 is 15 residues. From germline, CDR1 is SGHTA and CDR2 FQGTGA. The CDR3 sequence: CASSLSSGRVHEQFF.

The V gene is TRBV11-2, the J gene TRBJ2-5; the D call from TCRdb, TRBD1, cannot be confirmed without DNA. Germline V CDR1 and CDR2: SGHAT, FQNNGV. The CDR3 is made up of 15 amino acids. The CDR3 region is CASSLLTGGEETQYF.